One T cell receptor (beta chain) is described in this entry. Its antigen is not known. Treatment noted: roughly 19 received Ad26.COV2.S at low or high dose, single or two shots; about 5 received placebo; per-sample allocation not given. Sampling took place 63 days after the first vaccine or placebo injection. This specimen comes from a study of Ad26.COV2.S vaccination and SARS-CoV-2 variants. Study context: Donor joined the COV1001 Ad26.COV2.S trial arm. Study-wide results and limits: The breadth of spike-specific CD8+ and CD4+ T cell responses after vaccination was reportedly substantial.

Libraries were prepared by immunoSEQ multiplex PCR; TCRdb keeps only in-frame clonotypes and omits some of them. The sample includes roughly 700,000 clones, around 92% of them seen just once. The CDR3 is 15 amino acids. V lost 6 bases to trimming and J lost 5 bases; unmatched junction nucleotides: 9. Germline CDR1 SGHTA, CDR2 FQGNSA. V is TRBV7-2 and J is TRBJ2-5; 10 bases fit TRBD2. The receptor was derived from a person between 18 and 60 years old who received the Ad26.COV2.S COVID-19 vaccine or a placebo. The sequencing used peripheral blood, collected in a trial of Ad26.COV2.S vaccine versus placebo. This CDR3 is CASREAGGPGETQYF. The CDR3 DNA reads TGTGCCAGCAGAGAAGCGGGGGGGCCGGGTGAGACCCAGTACTTC.